This T cell receptor (beta chain) is from a study of T cells in Graves' hyperthyroidism and ophthalmopathy (dated by TCRdb to about 2019). With respect to the entire study: Peripheral blood was collected at initial diagnosis, before any treatment. In addition, the study compared T-cell repertoires in thyroid tissue and in blood from several Graves' hyperthyroidism patients. TCR V-J signatures able to tell the groups apart were searched for in a discovery cohort of 100 patients, of whom over 40 had Graves' ophthalmopathy and about 60 had stable Graves' hyperthyroidism. After sampling, hyperthyroidism patients received methimazole starting at 30 mg daily, and ophthalmopathy patients received high-dose intravenous methylprednisolone. Whether ophthalmopathy could be predicted prospectively was tested in an independent validation cohort made up of 18 hyperthyroidism patients plus 17 patients who later progressed to ophthalmopathy. The paper reports TCR Vbeta CDR3 sequencing of some 140 peripheral blood samples: 43 ophthalmopathy, about 75 hyperthyroidism and approximately 17 progressor patients. The 100 discovery patients were divided at random into training and test sets in a 7:3 ratio.

This clonotype was recorded many times. This receptor's antigen is unknown. No base qualities exist here, and no much larger clone lies one base off it. Hyperthyroidism patients were aged 18 to 65 years and newly diagnosed, with disease duration of less than 2 months. Any patient with an uncontrolled infection, another autoimmune disease, pregnancy or lactation was excluded. Clinical symptoms, serum thyroxine and TRAb, thyroid ultrasound, and orbital computed tomography formed the basis for the diagnoses. Blood from progressor patients was collected at the time of first diagnosis with hyperthyroidism, before any ophthalmopathy symptoms had appeared. PBMCs were isolated from about 9 ml of fresh peripheral blood by Ficoll-Paque density gradient centrifugation. Progressor patients were initially diagnosed with Graves' hyperthyroidism and developed ophthalmopathy during follow-up. Trizol reagent was used to extract total RNA, and RNA quality was then checked on an Agilent 2100 Bioanalyzer.

Here is what the overall study found, with its caveats: Ophthalmopathy was separated from stable hyperthyroidism by a 13 V-J signature model, with around 90% sensitivity and about 81% specificity obtained in cross-validation and 80%/75% obtained in testing. In validation, the model predicted progression to ophthalmopathy with roughly 70% sensitivity and roughly 75% specificity, a median of roughly seven months before onset. No statistical method was used to fix the sample size in advance, and group allocation was not hidden from the investigators. Most expanded thyroid clonotypes (frequency above 0.001) were also detected in blood, suggesting blood repertoires may reflect thyroid immune responses.

The CDR3 goes from the cysteine to the phenylalanine over 14 residues. Only the CDR3 DNA is retained, 42 bases long and in frame from the first base. V lost 3 bases and J lost 2 bases, and the count of bases not matched to a germline gene is 6. Reading the germline V gene (reference sequence) gives CDR1 DFQATT and CDR2 SNEGSKA. The TCR beta CDR3 regions were amplified from RNA transcripts. A first-round RT-PCR of the TCR CDR3 used the HTBI primer set with the Qiagen OneStep RT-PCR kit. The libraries were constructed in a second round of multiplex PCR and then size-selected and purified. The libraries were sequenced on an Illumina HiSeq2000 using paired-end 100 bp reads. On the authors' methods: Raw data were processed with SOAPnuke, discarding reads with adapters, uncalled bases, mean Phred below 15, or no exact constant-primer or identifier match. High-quality paired reads were merged using COPE v1.2.5, and each unique nucleotide sequence was defined as a clonotype. MiTCR v1.1 was used to align clonotypes to the IMGT TRBV, TRBD and TRBJ reference segments. The analysis included only V-J combinations with a frequency above 0.0001, which together covered 99% to 99.2% of the repertoires. A TCS score was defined as the ratio of F50 (clonal expansion) to E x V (chaos), with BLOSUM62-based TCRdist applied between CDR3 peptides within each V-J. Welch's t-statistics and random forest reduced roughly 540 V-J features to fewer than 15, which were used in a naive Bayes classifier (R e1071). TCRdb reprocessed the public reads (quality trimming at Q25 with fastp, clone calling with MiXCR) and kept in-frame beta chains. Rows are unified per CDR3 protein, each entry keeping the most common DNA and genes. These V and J calls derive from TCRdb rather than the authors' analysis. Present in this sample are around 700,000 distinct CDR3 sequences, around a sixth of which were seen just once. The biggest ten clones account for approximately 15% of the sample.

The sequence is built from TRBV20-1 and TRBJ1-1; the junction holds 7 bases that match TRBD1. The origin of this receptor is a woman in her forties or fifties with Graves' hyperthyroidism that later progressed to Graves' ophthalmopathy. The sample consisted of blood. The CDR3 loop reads CSASKGAPNTEAFF. The sequence in DNA is TGCAGTGCTAGTAAGGGGGCGCCTAACACTGAAGCTTTCTTT.